This T cell receptor beta chain was sequenced in a study of a mutant IDH1 vaccine in newly diagnosed glioma. About the research overall: Of the patients given treatment, roughly 60% were male and approximately 40% were female, and a mean age of around 44 years was recorded. Earlier therapy was either radiotherapy, temozolomide, or both, and most got both. Study observations and caveats: Immune responses induced by vaccination arose in 93.3% of the patients.

The germline gives CDR1 SGHAT, CDR2 FQNNGV. Trimming took 0 bases from V and 8 from J; bases not matched to a gene: 3. The CDR3 spans 13 residues. Comments on this clone: Its cognate antigen is unknown.

The repertoire was sequenced with immunoSEQ multiplex PCR; TCRdb's copy has only in-frame clones and lacks some. The top ten clones hold 8.2% of a sample with under 90,000 clones, 79% of them seen once. Documented time point: baseline, week 1 (first vaccination visit). Documented treatment: pre-vaccination baseline after standard-of-care therapy. New astrocytomas of WHO grade 3 or 4 that were IDH1-mutant and ATRX-lost were found in the donors. The sequence derives from a man between 50 and 59 years old with glioma. The material sequenced was PBMCs, taken from a glioma patient treated with radiotherapy, temozolomide or both. This chain connects TRBV11-2 to TRBJ1-2, with 7 bases identical to TRBD1. CDR3 sequence: CASSLEPGGGYTF. CDR3 DNA: TGTGCCAGCAGCTTAGAACCAGGGGGGGGCTACACCTTC.